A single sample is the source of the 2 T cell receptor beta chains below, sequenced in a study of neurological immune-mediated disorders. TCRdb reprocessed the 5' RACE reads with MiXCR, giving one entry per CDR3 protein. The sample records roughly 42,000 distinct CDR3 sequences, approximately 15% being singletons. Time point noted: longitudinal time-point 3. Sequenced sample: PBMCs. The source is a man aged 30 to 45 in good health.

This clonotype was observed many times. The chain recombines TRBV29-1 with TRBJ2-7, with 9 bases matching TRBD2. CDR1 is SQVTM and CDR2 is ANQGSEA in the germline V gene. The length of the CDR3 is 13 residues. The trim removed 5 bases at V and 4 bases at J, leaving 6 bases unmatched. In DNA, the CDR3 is TGCAGCGTTTGGGCTAGCGGGACATACGAGCAGTACTTC. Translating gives CSVWASGTYEQYF.

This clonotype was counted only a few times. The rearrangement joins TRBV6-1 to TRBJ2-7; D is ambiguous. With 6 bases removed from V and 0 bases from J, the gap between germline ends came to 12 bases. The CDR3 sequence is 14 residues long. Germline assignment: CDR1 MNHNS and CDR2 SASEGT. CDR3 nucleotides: TGTGCCAGCAGCCCCCGAACAGACTCCTACGAGCAGTACTTC. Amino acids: CASSPRTDSYEQYF.